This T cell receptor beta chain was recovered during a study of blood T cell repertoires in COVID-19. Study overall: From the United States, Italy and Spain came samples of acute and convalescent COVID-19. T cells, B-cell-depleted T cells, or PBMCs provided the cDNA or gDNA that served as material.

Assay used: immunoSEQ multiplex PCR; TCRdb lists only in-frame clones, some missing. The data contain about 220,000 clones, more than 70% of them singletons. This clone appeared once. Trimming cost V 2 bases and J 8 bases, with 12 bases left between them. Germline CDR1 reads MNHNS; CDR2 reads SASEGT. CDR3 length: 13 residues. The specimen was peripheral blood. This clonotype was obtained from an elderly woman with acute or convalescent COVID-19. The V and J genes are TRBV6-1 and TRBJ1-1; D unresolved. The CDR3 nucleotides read TGTGCCAGCAGTGAAACAGCGGGCCGGGAAGCTTTCTTT. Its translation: CASSETAGREAFF.